A selection of T cell receptor beta chains follows, all from one sample in a study of T cells in tuberculosis. Assay used: immunoSEQ multiplex PCR; TCRdb lists only in-frame clones, some missing. This sample has about 38,000 clones, with 94% found just once. This specimen consisted of PBMCs, obtained at tuberculosis diagnosis. All receptors come from an adult with tuberculosis. Both conserved end residues are part of each CDR3. D genes are given only for firm matches. Only some rows state a clone size, as once, few, many or a class for expanded clones.

len,d_gene,j_gene,abundance,v_gene,CDR3nt,CDR3aa
17,TRBD2,TRBJ2-2,NA,TRBV5-1,TGCGCCAGCAGCTTTACCGGGACTATACCTAACACCGGGGAGCTGTTTTTT,CASSFTGTIPNTGELFF
14,NA,TRBJ1-4,NA,TRBV19,TGTGCCAGTAGTATAGATTTCGGAGGACTACGACTGTTTTTT,CASSIDFGGLRLFF
14,TRBD1,TRBJ1-1,NA,TRBV5-1,TGCGCCAGCAGCTTAGACAGGGGGAACACTGAAGCTTTCTTT,CASSLDRGNTEAFF
14,TRBD1,TRBJ2-2,NA,TRBV5-1,TGCGCCAGCAGCCTGACAGGGGTTGGCGGGGAGCTGTTTTTT,CASSLTGVGGELFF
12,NA,TRBJ2-3,NA,TRBV7-2,TGTGCCAGCAGCTCCGACTTGGAGGCGCAGTATTTT,CASSSDLEAQYF
17,NA,TRBJ1-5,NA,TRBV5-5,TGTGCCAGCAGCTTGGCCTCGGGGGGCAAGGGCAATCAGCCCCAGCATTTT,CASSLASGGKGNQPQHF
14,NA,TRBJ2-5,NA,TRBV5-4,TGTGCCAGCAGCGCAGCCCAGGGAATAGAGACCCAGTACTTC,CASSAAQGIETQYF
17,NA,TRBJ2-2,NA,TRBV11-2,TGTGCCAGCAGCTTAGATCCAGGGGAAGCGAACACCGGGGAGCTGTTTTTT,CASSLDPGEANTGELFF
16,TRBD2,TRBJ2-1,once,TRBV7-6,TGTGCCAGCAGCTTAGCGCGGGCTAGCGGGGGTGTTGAGCAGTTCTTC,CASSLARASGGVEQFF
17,TRBD2,TRBJ2-4,NA,TRBV4-3,TGCGCCAGCAGCCAAGATGGGACTAGCCGAACCAAAAACATTCAGTACTTC,CASSQDGTSRTKNIQYF